The rows below give T cell receptor beta chains drawn from one sample of a study of blood T cell repertoires in COVID-19. Assay: immunoSEQ multiplex PCR; the TCRdb copy retains only in-frame clones and omits some. The repertoire holds approximately 210,000 clones, with almost 90% as singletons. Material: PBMCs or T cells enriched from blood (not recorded which). Receptor source: a woman aged 50 to 65 with acute COVID-19. Each CDR3 is given with its conserved first and last residue. D genes are given only for firm matches. Clone sizes are given selectively: once, few, many, or a class where the clone is expanded.

V	size	J	D	DNA	CDR3
TRBV6-6	once	TRBJ1-1	.	TGTGCCAGCAGTTACGAAAGCGGTCCCACTGAAGCTTTCTTT	CASSYESGPTEAFF
TRBV14	once	TRBJ2-1	TRBD2	TGTGCCAGCATCCCCCCCAAGCGGGAGGGCCCTCACAATGAGCAGTTCTTC	CASIPPKREGPHNEQFF
TRBV10-3	.	TRBJ1-5	.	TGTGCCATCGGCGACAGTAGCAATCAGCCCCAGCATTTT	CAIGDSSNQPQHF
TRBV10-3	.	TRBJ2-5	.	TGTGCCATCAGTGAGCAGGTAGAAGAGACCCAGTACTTC	CAISEQVEETQYF
TRBV28	.	TRBJ2-3	.	TGTGCCAGCAGGCGGACTAGCACAGATACGCAGTATTTT	CASRRTSTDTQYF
TRBV27	.	TRBJ1-6	.	TGTGCCAGCAGTTTTGGGGCAGGAATTTTAAGTTCACCCCTCCACTTT	CASSFGAGILSSPLHF
TRBV4-3	.	TRBJ2-3	TRBD1	TGCGCCAGCAGCCAATTCACAGGGGGCGTGACAGATACGCAGTATTTT	CASSQFTGGVTDTQYF
TRBV7-9	once	TRBJ1-5	.	TGTGCCAGCAGCTTAGGAGCTGGGGGGAGTGAGCAGCCCCAGCATTTT	CASSLGAGGSEQPQHF
TRBV9	.	TRBJ2-1	TRBD1	TGTGCCAGCAGCGTAGCCGGGACAGGGGGCCAAGGCAATGAGCAGTTCTTC	CASSVAGTGGQGNEQFF
TRBV5-1	.	TRBJ1-4	.	TGCGCCAGCAGCGTACAGGGACGAGGGGATGAAAAACTGTTTTTT	CASSVQGRGDEKLFF